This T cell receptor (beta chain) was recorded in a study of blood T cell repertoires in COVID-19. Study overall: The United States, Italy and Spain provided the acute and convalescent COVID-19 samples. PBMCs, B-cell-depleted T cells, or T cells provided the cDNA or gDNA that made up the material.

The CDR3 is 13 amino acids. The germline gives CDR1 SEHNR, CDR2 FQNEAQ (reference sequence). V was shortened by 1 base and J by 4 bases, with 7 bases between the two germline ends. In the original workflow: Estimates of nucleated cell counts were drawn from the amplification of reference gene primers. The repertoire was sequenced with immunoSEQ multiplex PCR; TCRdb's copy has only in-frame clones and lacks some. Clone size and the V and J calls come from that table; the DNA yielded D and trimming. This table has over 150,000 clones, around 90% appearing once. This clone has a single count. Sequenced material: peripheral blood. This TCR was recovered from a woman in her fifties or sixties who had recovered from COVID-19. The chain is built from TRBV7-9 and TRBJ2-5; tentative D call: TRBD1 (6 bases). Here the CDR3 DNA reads TGTGCCAGCAGCTTAGTGGGGGCAGAGACCCAGTACTTC. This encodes CASSLVGAETQYF.